The present entry profiles one TCR beta chain with its context. What it binds is unknown. The CDR3 is 15 residues long. Unmatched junction bases numbered 11, after V lost 0 bases and J lost 11 bases. Per germline, CDR1 SGDLS and CDR2 YYNGEE. Through a sample-barcoded 5' primer and a J-beta primer mix, a second PCR was run for roughly 6 to 12 cycles. Via MiXCR, TCRdb re-called the 5' RACE reads, giving one row per CDR3 protein. This table has over 600,000 distinct CDR3 sequences, approximately 53% appearing once. This record comes from a study of blood T cells in healthy people across ages. Broader study findings: More naive CD4+ cells and higher diversity marked long-lived donors relative to aged donors.

What was sequenced was blood. The chain couples TRBV9 to TRBJ2-5, with TRBD2 identical over 9 bases. The receptor comes from a man aged 40-49 years in good health. The CDR3 coding sequence is TGTGCCAGCAGCGTAGGCGGGGGGGGTTACAATGAGCAGTACTTC. Protein product: CASSVGGGGYNEQYF.